This T cell receptor beta chain is from a study of radiation and T cells in renal cell carcinoma. Study background: Nephrectomy followed 15 Gy stereotactic body radiation by 4 weeks.

Time point meaning: baseline pretreatment blood. The sample's treatment: 15 Gy SBRT to primary tumor, nephrectomy 4 weeks later. This renal cell carcinoma was of the clear cell type. About this clone: No antigen is known for it.

Clones were sequenced by immunoSEQ multiplex PCR, and TCRdb holds only the in-frame ones, with some missing. The sample includes 100,000 to 150,000 clones, about four fifths of them seen just once. Study-level results: From baseline, blood top tumor clonotypes peaked at 2 weeks post-radiation.

Source: blood, taken from a patient whose treatment included radiotherapy and nephrectomy. The sequence derives from a woman aged 60 to 75 with renal cell carcinoma.

CDR3 DNA sequence: TGTGCCAGCAGCGTCGGGAGGGGTTGGGAGCCCCAGCATTTT. Translated, it gives CASSVGRGWEPQHF. The chain employs TRBV9 and TRBJ1-5, with D possibly matching TRBD1 (5 bases). Germline V CDR1 and CDR2: SGDLS, YYNGEE. This CDR3 has 14 residues. Trimming pared 2 bases from V and 8 bases from J, leaving 14 bases between.